This T cell receptor (beta chain) was profiled in a study of blood T cells in healthy people across ages. Study overall: The template switching approach captured approximately one barcoded beta molecule for every two T cells.

Sample-barcoded 5' priming and a J-beta primer mix drove a second PCR of 7 to 11 cycles. Tagging of each cDNA molecule was performed by a template-switch adaptor with 12 random nucleotides. TCRdb fed the 5' RACE reads into MiXCR, producing one record per CDR3 protein. The sample lists hundreds of thousands of distinct CDR3 sequences, about 62% occurring once. This clonotype was seen more than once but under ten times. The CDR3 is 14 residues long. Trimming removed 8 bases from V and 5 bases from J; junction bases left unmatched: 8. From germline, CDR1 is SEHNR and CDR2 FQNEAQ (reference sequence). The rearrangement links TRBV7-9 to TRBJ2-5; 10 bases are shared with TRBD1. The source is a man aged 30-40 years in good health. The sequencing input was blood. CDR3 region: CASGRTGGLETQYF. CDR3 DNA: TGTGCCAGCGGTAGGACAGGGGGTCTGGAGACCCAGTACTTC.